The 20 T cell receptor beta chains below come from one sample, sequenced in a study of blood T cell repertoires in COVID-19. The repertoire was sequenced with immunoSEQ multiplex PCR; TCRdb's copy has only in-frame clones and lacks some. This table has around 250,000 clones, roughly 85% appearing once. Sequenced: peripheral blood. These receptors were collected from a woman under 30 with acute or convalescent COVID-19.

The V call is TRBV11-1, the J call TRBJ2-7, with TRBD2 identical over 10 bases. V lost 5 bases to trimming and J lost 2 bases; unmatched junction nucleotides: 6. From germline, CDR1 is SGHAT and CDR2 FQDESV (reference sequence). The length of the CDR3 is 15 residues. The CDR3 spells CASSLGGTSAYEQYF. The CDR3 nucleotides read TGTGCCAGCAGCCTGGGCGGGACTAGCGCCTACGAGCAGTACTTC.

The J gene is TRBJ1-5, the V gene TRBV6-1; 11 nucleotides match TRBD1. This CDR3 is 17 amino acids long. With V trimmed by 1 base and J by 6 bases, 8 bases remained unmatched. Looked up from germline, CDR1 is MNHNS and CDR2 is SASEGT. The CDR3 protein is CASSEEGGDRGIQPQHF. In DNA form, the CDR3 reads TGTGCCAGCAGTGAAGAGGGTGGGGACAGGGGGATTCAGCCCCAGCATTTT.

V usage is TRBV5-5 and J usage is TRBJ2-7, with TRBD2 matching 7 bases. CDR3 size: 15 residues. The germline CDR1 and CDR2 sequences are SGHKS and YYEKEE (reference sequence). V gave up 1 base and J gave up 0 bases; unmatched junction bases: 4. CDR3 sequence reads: CASSLRRTSSYEQYF. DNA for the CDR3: TGTGCCAGCAGCTTGCGGCGGACTAGCTCCTACGAGCAGTACTTC.

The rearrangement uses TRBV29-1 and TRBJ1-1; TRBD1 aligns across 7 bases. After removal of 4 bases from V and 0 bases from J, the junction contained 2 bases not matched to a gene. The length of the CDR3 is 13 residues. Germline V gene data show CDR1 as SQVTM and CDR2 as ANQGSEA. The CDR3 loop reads CSVVGQVNTEAFF. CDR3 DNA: TGCAGCGTTGTCGGACAGGTGAACACTGAAGCTTTCTTT. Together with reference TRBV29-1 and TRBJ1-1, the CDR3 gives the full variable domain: SAVISQKPSRDICQRGTSLTIQCQVDSQVTMMFWYRQQPGQSLTLIATANQGSEATYESGFVIDKFPISRPNLTFSTLTVSNMSPEDSSIYLCSVVGQVNTEAFFGQGTRLTVV.

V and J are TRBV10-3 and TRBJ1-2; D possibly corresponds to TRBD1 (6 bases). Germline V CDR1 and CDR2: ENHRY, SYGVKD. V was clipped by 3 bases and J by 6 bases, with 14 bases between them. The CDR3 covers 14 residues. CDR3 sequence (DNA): TGTGCCATCAGTGACCAACAGGGTGGGGATGGCTACACCTTC. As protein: CAISDQQGGDGYTF.

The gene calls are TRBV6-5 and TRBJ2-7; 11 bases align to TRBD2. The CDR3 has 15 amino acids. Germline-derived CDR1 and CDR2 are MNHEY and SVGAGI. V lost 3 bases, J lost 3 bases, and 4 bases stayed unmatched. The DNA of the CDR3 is TGTGCCAGCAGTTATGGTGGGACTAGCGGCTACGAGCAGTACTTC. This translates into CASSYGGTSGYEQYF.

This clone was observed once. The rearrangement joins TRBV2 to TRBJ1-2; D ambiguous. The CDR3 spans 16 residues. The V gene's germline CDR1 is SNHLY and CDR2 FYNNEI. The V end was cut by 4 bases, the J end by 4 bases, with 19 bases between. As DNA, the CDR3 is TGTGCCAGCAGTGTCGAGAGCGTCAGCTTGGGCTATGGCTACACCTTC. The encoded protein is CASSVESVSLGYGYTF.

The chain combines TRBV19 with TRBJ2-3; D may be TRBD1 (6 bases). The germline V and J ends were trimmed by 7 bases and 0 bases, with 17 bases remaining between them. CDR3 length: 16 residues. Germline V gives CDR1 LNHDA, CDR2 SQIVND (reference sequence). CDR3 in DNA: TGTGCCAGTACCGCAAATTTGGGGGCTAGCACAGATACGCAGTATTTT. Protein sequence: CASTANLGASTDTQYF.

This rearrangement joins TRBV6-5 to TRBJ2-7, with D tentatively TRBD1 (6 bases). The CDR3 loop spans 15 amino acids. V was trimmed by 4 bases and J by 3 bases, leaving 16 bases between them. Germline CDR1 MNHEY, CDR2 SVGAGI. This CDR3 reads CASSFNPDRLYEQYF. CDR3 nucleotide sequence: TGTGCCAGCAGTTTCAATCCAGACAGGCTCTACGAGCAGTACTTC.

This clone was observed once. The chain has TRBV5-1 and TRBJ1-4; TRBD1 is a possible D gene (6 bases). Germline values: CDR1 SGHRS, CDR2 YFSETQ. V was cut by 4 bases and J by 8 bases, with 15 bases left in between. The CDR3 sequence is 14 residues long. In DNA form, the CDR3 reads TGCGCCAGCAGCCCCGGGACACTGAGGGAAAAACTGTTTTTT. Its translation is CASSPGTLREKLFF.

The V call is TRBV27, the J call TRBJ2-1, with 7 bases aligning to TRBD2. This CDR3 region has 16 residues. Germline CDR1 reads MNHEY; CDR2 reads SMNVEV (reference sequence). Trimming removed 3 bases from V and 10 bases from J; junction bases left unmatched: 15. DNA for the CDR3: TGTGCCAGCAGTTTGGGCGGACTAGGGCCAACGGGAGAGCAGTTCTTC. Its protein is CASSLGGLGPTGEQFF.

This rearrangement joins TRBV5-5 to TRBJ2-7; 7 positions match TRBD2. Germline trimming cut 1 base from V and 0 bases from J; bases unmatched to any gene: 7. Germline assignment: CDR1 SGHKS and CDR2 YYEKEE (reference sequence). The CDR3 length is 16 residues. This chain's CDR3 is CASSLWAGGSSYEQYF. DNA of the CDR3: TGTGCCAGCAGCTTGTGGGCCGGCGGGAGCTCCTACGAGCAGTACTTC.

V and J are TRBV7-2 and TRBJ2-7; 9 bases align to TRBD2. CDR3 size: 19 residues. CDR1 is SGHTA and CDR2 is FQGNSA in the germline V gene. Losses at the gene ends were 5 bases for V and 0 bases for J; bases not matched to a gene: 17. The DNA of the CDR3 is TGTGCCAGCAGCCCCCGGGTTGGGTGGACTAGCGTTTACTCCTACGAGCAGTACTTC. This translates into CASSPRVGWTSVYSYEQYF. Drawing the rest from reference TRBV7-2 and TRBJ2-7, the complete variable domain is GAGVSQSPSNKVTEKGKDVELRCDPISGHTALYWYRQSLGQGLEFLIYFQGNSAPDKSGLPSDRFSAERTGGSVSTLTIQRTQQEDSAVYLCASSPRVGWTSVYSYEQYFGPGTRLTVT.

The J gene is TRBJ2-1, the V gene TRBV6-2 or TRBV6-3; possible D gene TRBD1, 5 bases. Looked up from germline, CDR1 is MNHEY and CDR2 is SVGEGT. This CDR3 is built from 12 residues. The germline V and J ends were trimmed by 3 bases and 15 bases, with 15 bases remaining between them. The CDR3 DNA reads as TGTGCCAGCAGTTATGGGTGGAATAGGGGGTTCTTC. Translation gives CASSYGWNRGFF.

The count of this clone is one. This chain's CDR3 is CASSPAGQIREKLFF. The CDR3 DNA sequence: TGTGCCAGCAGCCCTGCTGGACAGATTAGAGAAAAACTGTTTTTT. V gene TRBV7-2 combines with J gene TRBJ1-4; tentatively, D is TRBD1 (6 bases). Trimming removed 5 bases from V and 8 bases from J, with 18 bases in between. The CDR3 length is 15 residues. Per the germline V gene, CDR1 is SGHTA and CDR2 is FQGNSA.

CDR3 sequence reads: CASSPGTGAFNSPLHF. The CDR3 DNA follows: TGTGCCAGCAGCCCCGGGACAGGGGCTTTTAATTCACCCCTCCACTTT. V usage is TRBV9 and J usage is TRBJ1-6, with 10 bases matching TRBD1. J lost 6 bases, V lost 4 bases, and 7 bases had no gene match. Germline V gives CDR1 SGDLS, CDR2 YYNGEE. The CDR3 spans 16 residues.

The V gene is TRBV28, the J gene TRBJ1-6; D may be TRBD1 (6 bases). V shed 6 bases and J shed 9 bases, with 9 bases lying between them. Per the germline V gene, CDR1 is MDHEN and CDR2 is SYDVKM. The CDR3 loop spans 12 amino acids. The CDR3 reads CASSIQGSPLHF. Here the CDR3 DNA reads TGTGCCAGCAGCATACAGGGTTCACCCCTCCACTTT.

The DNA of the CDR3 is TGTGCCAGTAGTATCCCGGGACAGAAAATCTATGGCTACACCTTC. Translating it yields CASSIPGQKIYGYTF. The chain combines TRBV19 with TRBJ1-2; TRBD1 matches at 7 bases. This CDR3 contains 15 residues. From germline, CDR1 is LNHDA and CDR2 SQIVND (reference sequence). Losses at the gene ends were 3 bases for V and 4 bases for J; bases not matched to a gene: 8. The entire variable domain, with the rest obtained from reference TRBV19 and TRBJ1-2, is as follows: DGGITQSPKYLFRKEGQNVTLSCEQNLNHDAMYWYRQDPGQGLRLIYYSQIVNDFQKGDIAEGYSVSREKKESFPLTVTSAQKNPTAFYLCASSIPGQKIYGYTFGSGTRLTVV.

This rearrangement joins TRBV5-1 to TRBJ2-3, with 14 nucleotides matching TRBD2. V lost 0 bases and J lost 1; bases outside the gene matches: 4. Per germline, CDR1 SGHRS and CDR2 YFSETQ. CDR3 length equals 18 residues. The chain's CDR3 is CASSLGLAGGPGTDTQYF. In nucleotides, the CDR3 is TGCGCCAGCAGCTTGGGACTAGCGGGAGGGCCGGGCACAGATACGCAGTATTTT. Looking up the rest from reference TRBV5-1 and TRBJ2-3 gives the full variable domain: KAGVTQTPRYLIKTRGQQVTLSCSPISGHRSVSWYQQTPGQGLQFLFEYFSETQRNKGNFPGRFSGRQFSNSRSEMNVSTLELGDSALYLCASSLGLAGGPGTDTQYFGPGTRLTVL.

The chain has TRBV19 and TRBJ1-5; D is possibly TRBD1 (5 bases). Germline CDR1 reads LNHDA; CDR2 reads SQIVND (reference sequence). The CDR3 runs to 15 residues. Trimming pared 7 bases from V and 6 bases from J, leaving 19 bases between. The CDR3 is CASTPGGGGSQPQHF. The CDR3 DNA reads TGTGCCAGTACCCCAGGTGGGGGAGGTAGTCAGCCCCAGCATTTT.